The clone carrying this TCR beta chain was observed a handful of times. The germline V gene has CDR1 SGHRS and CDR2 YFSETQ. The germline V and J ends were trimmed by 4 bases and 1 base, with 14 bases remaining between them. The CDR3 is 15 amino acids. Methods used by the authors: Estimated nucleated cell counts came from reference gene primer amplification. Assay used: immunoSEQ multiplex PCR; TCRdb lists only in-frame clones, some missing. V and J calls and clone size are as listed in that table; D and trimming were resolved from the DNA. The sample yields some 320,000 clones, about 92% seen once. This specimen comes from a study of blood T cell repertoires in COVID-19. Study summary: T cells, B-cell-depleted T cells, or PBMCs supplied cDNA or gDNA.

The sample taken for sequencing was PBMCs or T cells enriched from blood (not recorded which). The rearrangement joins TRBV5-1 to TRBJ1-1; D remains unclear. This sequence originates from a man aged 60 to 75 who had recovered from COVID-19. CDR3 coding DNA: TGCGCCAGCAGCCCCTGGGTCGGGAGGAACACTGAAGCTTTCTTT. Its translation: CASSPWVGRNTEAFF.